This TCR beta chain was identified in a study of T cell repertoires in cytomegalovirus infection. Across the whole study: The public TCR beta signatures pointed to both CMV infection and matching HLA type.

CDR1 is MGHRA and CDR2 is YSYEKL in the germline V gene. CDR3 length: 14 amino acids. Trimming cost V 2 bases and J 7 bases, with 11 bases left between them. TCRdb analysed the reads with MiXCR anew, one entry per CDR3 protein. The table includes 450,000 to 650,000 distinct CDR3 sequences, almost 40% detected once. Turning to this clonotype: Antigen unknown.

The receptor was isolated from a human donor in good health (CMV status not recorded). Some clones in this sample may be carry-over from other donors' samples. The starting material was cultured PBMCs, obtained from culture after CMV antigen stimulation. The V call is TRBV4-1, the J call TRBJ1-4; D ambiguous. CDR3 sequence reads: CASSQSYQSEKLFF. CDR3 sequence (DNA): TGCGCCAGCAGCCAAAGCTACCAGAGTGAAAAACTGTTTTTT.